The 28 T cell receptor beta chains below all came from one sample that was sequenced in a study of blood T cell repertoires in COVID-19. Only in-frame clones appear in the TCRdb table, and some are missing; sequencing was by immunoSEQ multiplex PCR. The data show over 75,000 clones, with approximately 83% seen just once and roughly a third held by the top ten. The sample consisted of peripheral blood. These receptors came from a woman over 75 with active or convalescent COVID-19.

V is TRBV5-1 and J is TRBJ2-2, with TRBD1 as a possible D gene (6 bases). The CDR3 spans 15 residues. CDR1 and CDR2 (germline): SGHRS, YFSETQ. The V end lost 5 bases, the J end lost 1 base, and 12 bases lay between the germline ends. CDR3 loop: CASSYGTLNTGELFF. CDR3 DNA sequence: TGCGCCAGCAGTTACGGGACACTGAACACCGGGGAGCTGTTTTTT.

This rearrangement joins TRBV19 to TRBJ2-3; TRBD1 matches 9 bases. The germline gives CDR1 LNHDA, CDR2 SQIVND (reference sequence). The trim removed 5 bases at V and 2 bases at J, leaving 8 bases unmatched. The CDR3 covers 16 residues. For the CDR3, the DNA is TGTGCCAGTAGTCACCCGGGACAGGGTAACACAGATACGCAGTATTTT. It encodes CASSHPGQGNTDTQYF.

The chain links TRBV11-3 to TRBJ1-4; D gene uncertain. The CDR3 runs to 13 residues. CDR1 is SGHNT and CDR2 is YENEEA in the germline V gene. V was shortened by 5 bases and J by 8 bases, with 12 bases between the two germline ends. CDR3 sequence: CASSPRFGEKLFF. The CDR3 coding sequence is TGTGCCAGCAGCCCCAGGTTCGGAGAAAAACTGTTTTTT.

This chain joins TRBV24-1 and TRBJ2-1; TRBD2 agrees at 9 bases. V lost 4 bases to trimming and J lost 0 bases; unmatched junction nucleotides: 6. Germline CDR1 and CDR2: KGHDR and SFDVKD. The CDR3 has 17 residues. CDR3 DNA: TGTGCCACCAGTGAAGCCGGGACTAGCCTCTCCTACAATGAGCAGTTCTTC. Its translation: CATSEAGTSLSYNEQFF.

This clone came up once. The CDR3 is CASSSRDRVFTEAFF. DNA of the CDR3: TGTGCCAGCAGCTCCAGAGACAGGGTTTTTACTGAAGCTTTCTTT. The rearrangement links TRBV11-2 to TRBJ1-1; 7 nucleotides line up with TRBD1. CDR1 and CDR2 from the germline V gene are SGHAT and FQNNGV. J was trimmed by 5 bases and V by 4 bases; bases with no gene match: 10. The CDR3 extends over 15 amino acids.

The table lists this clone with a few counts. This chain links TRBV11-3 with TRBJ1-2; D call uncertain. Germline V CDR1 and CDR2: SGHNT, YENEEA. The CDR3 spans 14 residues. Trimming shortened V by 0 bases and J by 2 bases, and 7 bases separated the two germline ends. This CDR3 reads CASSLEGSNYGYTF. In nucleotides, the CDR3 is TGTGCCAGCAGCTTAGAGGGCAGCAACTATGGCTACACCTTC.

This clone was picked up one time. The chain employs TRBV11-2 and TRBJ2-2; 7 positions agree with TRBD1. V lost 0 bases to trimming and J lost 6 bases; unmatched junction nucleotides: 13. Germline assignment: CDR1 SGHAT and CDR2 FQNNGV. The CDR3 is 18 amino acids. The CDR3 nucleotides are TGTGCCAGCAGCTTAGATTTAAACAGGGGAAAGAGGTCCGGGGAGCTGTTTTTT. Encoded protein: CASSLDLNRGKRSGELFF.

J is TRBJ1-2 and V is TRBV2; 7 bases match TRBD1. Germline CDR1 reads SNHLY; CDR2 reads FYNNEI. CDR3 length equals 15 residues. V shed 7 bases, J shed 2 bases, and the junction held 10 bases outside the gene matches. The CDR3 sequence is CASTFIPTGNYGYTF. The CDR3, as DNA: TGTGCCAGCACCTTCATCCCGACAGGGAACTATGGCTACACCTTC.

This sequence joins TRBV12-3 or TRBV12-4 and TRBJ1-5, with D unresolved. V dropped 5 bases and J dropped 9 bases, with 14 bases sitting between them. There are 13 residues in the CDR3. CDR3 coding DNA: TGTGCCAGCAGTCCCTCAGCCTCGGGGCCCCAGCATTTT. Translating gives CASSPSASGPQHF.

A single count supports this clone. J is TRBJ1-5 and V is TRBV28, with TRBD1 identical over 10 bases. The V gene's germline CDR1 is MDHEN and CDR2 SYDVKM. Trimming took 7 bases from V and 4 from J; bases not matched to a gene: 4. CDR3 length: 14 residues. The CDR3 DNA reads TGTGCCAGCATTTGGGGACAGGGGAATCAGCCCCAGCATTTT. This translates into CASIWGQGNQPQHF.

This chain connects TRBV29-1 to TRBJ2-5, with 8 bases aligning to TRBD1. V lost 7 bases, J lost 5 bases, and 6 bases stayed unmatched. Germline V lookup: CDR1 SQVTM, CDR2 ANQGSEA. CDR3 size: 12 residues. This CDR3 is CSGAQGAETQYF. The DNA for the CDR3 is TGCAGCGGGGCCCAGGGGGCGGAGACCCAGTACTTC.

This clone was observed a few times. The V gene is TRBV2, the J gene TRBJ2-3, with 7 nucleotides matching TRBD2. J was trimmed by 2 bases and V by 6 bases; bases with no gene match: 2. This CDR3 comprises 13 residues. Germline values: CDR1 SNHLY, CDR2 FYNNEI. The chain's CDR3 is CASRWDYTDTQYF. The CDR3 DNA sequence: TGTGCCAGCAGATGGGACTACACAGATACGCAGTATTTT.

The chain is built from TRBV12-3 or TRBV12-4 and TRBJ1-2; D unresolved. Trimming left V 5 bases short and J 6 bases short, with 13 bases between. The CDR3 consists of 13 residues. The CDR3 DNA reads as TGTGCCAGCAGTCTCCTGACAAGACATGGCTACACCTTC. This codes for CASSLLTRHGYTF.

This clone is a singleton in its sample. This sequence joins TRBV3-1 (or the pseudogene TRBV3-2) and TRBJ2-4; D is uncertain. Germline values: CDR1 LGHDT, CDR2 YNNKEL (reference sequence). The germline V and J ends were trimmed by 3 bases and 0 bases, with 3 bases remaining between them. The CDR3 extends over 13 amino acids. CDR3: CASSHIAKNIQYF. CDR3 DNA: TGTGCCAGCAGCCATATAGCCAAAAACATTCAGTACTTC.

The V call is TRBV24-1, the J call TRBJ2-5; TRBD1 aligns across 9 bases. J lost 4 bases, V lost 4 bases, and 9 bases had no gene match. The germline gives CDR1 KGHDR, CDR2 SFDVKD. CDR3 length: 16 amino acids. CDR3 nucleotide sequence: TGTGCCACCAGTGACCGTAGGACAGGGGAAAGAGAGACCCAGTACTTC. It is translated as CATSDRRTGERETQYF.

This clone came up once. The V call is TRBV2, the J call TRBJ1-1; unclear D gene. Germline lookup yields CDR1 SNHLY and CDR2 FYNNEI. The CDR3 consists of 14 residues. Trimming shortened V by 5 bases and J by 3 bases, and 13 bases separated the two germline ends. CDR3 nucleotide sequence: TGTGCCAGCAGTCCCAGGTCGGGGTACACTGAAGCTTTCTTT. This gives the protein CASSPRSGYTEAFF.

This rearrangement joins TRBV5-4 to TRBJ2-1; 12 bases align to TRBD2. The CDR3 covers 13 residues. V dropped 7 bases and J dropped 9; count of bases not matched to a gene: 5. Germline V gene data show CDR1 as SGHNT and CDR2 as YYREEE (reference sequence). The CDR3 sequence is CASRLAGAGEQFF. The CDR3 DNA follows: TGTGCCAGCCGACTAGCGGGAGCTGGTGAGCAGTTCTTC.

This clone has only one observation. This chain joins TRBV7-2 and TRBJ1-3; no reliable D call. The CDR3 has 17 residues. The germline V and J ends were trimmed by 3 bases and 0 bases, with 15 bases remaining between them. The germline V gene encodes CDR1 SGHTA and CDR2 FQGNSA. The CDR3 coding sequence is TGTGCCAGCAGCTTTGTGGGCCCGACCTCCTCTGGAAACACCATATATTTT. Translation: CASSFVGPTSSGNTIYF.

This chain connects TRBV5-5 to TRBJ1-6; D is perhaps TRBD1 (5 bases). Per germline, CDR1 SGHKS and CDR2 YYEKEE (reference sequence). This CDR3 has 16 amino acids. V was clipped by 4 bases and J by 5 bases, with 16 bases between them. This CDR3 reads CASSPGWTGDNSPLHF. DNA of the CDR3: TGTGCCAGCAGCCCAGGATGGACGGGGGATAATTCACCCCTCCACTTT.

This rearrangement joins TRBV7-6 to TRBJ1-1, with 10 bases fitting TRBD1. The CDR3 is 15 residues long. The V gene end was trimmed by 5 bases and the J gene end by 4 bases; junction bases not matched to a gene: 7. Germline-derived CDR1 and CDR2 are SGHVS and FNYEAQ. CDR3 DNA sequence: TGTGCCAGCAGCCCACGGACAGGGGGAGGCACTGAAGCTTTCTTT. Translation gives CASSPRTGGGTEAFF.

This clone was seen a few times. The chain is built from TRBV24-1 and TRBJ2-1, with TRBD2 identical over 9 bases. With V trimmed by 7 bases and J by 7 bases, 4 bases remained unmatched. The CDR3 extends over 13 amino acids. In germline, CDR1 is KGHDR, CDR2 SFDVKD. The CDR3 spells CATRASGMNEQFF. CDR3 sequence (DNA): TGTGCCACCAGAGCTAGCGGGATGAATGAGCAGTTCTTC.

This sequence joins TRBV5-4 and TRBJ2-5, with TRBD2 matching over 7 bases. The germline gives CDR1 SGHNT, CDR2 YYREEE (reference sequence). Trimming took 2 bases from V and 1 from J; bases not matched to a gene: 2. The length of the CDR3 is 14 residues. CDR3 loop: CASSFSGAQETQYF. The CDR3 DNA reads TGTGCCAGCAGCTTCAGCGGGGCCCAAGAGACCCAGTACTTC.

The chain joins TRBV28 to TRBJ1-1; 10 nucleotides line up with TRBD1. The germline CDR1 and CDR2 sequences are MDHEN and SYDVKM. Losses at the gene ends were 2 bases for V and 4 bases for J; bases not matched to a gene: 10. The CDR3 runs to 17 residues. DNA for the CDR3: TGTGCCAGCAGTTTAAAGCCTTCGGGACAGGGGAGCACTGAAGCTTTCTTT. This translates into CASSLKPSGQGSTEAFF.

The V call is TRBV19, the J call TRBJ1-5; D uncertain. Germline V gene sequence: CDR1 LNHDA, CDR2 SQIVND (reference sequence). The CDR3 extends over 14 amino acids. V lost 3 bases to trimming and J lost 9 bases, with 15 bases between them. The CDR3 sequence is CASSMSRGSPPQHF. The CDR3 nucleotides read TGTGCCAGTAGTATGAGCCGGGGTTCCCCGCCCCAGCATTTT.

The CDR3 nucleotides read TGTGCCATCAGTGAGTCGACAGTCACTGAAGCTTTCTTT. Residues: CAISESTVTEAFF. The chain joins TRBV10-3 to TRBJ1-1, with D possibly TRBD1 on 5 matching bases. Per the germline V gene, CDR1 is ENHRY and CDR2 is SYGVKD. V was cut by 0 bases and J by 4 bases, with 6 bases left in between. This CDR3 has 13 amino acids.

The table lists this clone with a few counts. V is TRBV30 and J is TRBJ2-5, with 7 bases fitting TRBD1. V gave up 5 bases and J gave up 2 bases; unmatched junction bases: 8. This CDR3 spans 14 amino acids. Germline lookup yields CDR1 GTSNPN and CDR2 SVGIG (reference sequence). In DNA form, the CDR3 reads TGTGCCTGGCAAAGGGACAGCTTACAAGAGACCCAGTACTTC. This sequence encodes CAWQRDSLQETQYF.

The chain recombines TRBV28 with TRBJ2-1; D is possibly TRBD2 (6 bases). Looked up from germline, CDR1 is MDHEN and CDR2 is SYDVKM. V lost 4 bases to trimming and J lost 2 bases, with 18 bases between them. The CDR3 contains 17 residues. The CDR3 sequence is CASSSGLRDFTYNEQFF. CDR3 nucleotide sequence: TGTGCCAGCAGTTCTGGACTCCGGGACTTTACCTACAATGAGCAGTTCTTC.

This chain joins TRBV6-4 and TRBJ2-3; TRBD2 aligns across 11 bases. CDR3 size: 15 residues. Trimming cost V 2 bases and J 4 bases; bases outside gene matches: 2. Germline loops: CDR1 MRHNA, CDR2 SNTAGT. The CDR3 reads CASSDTSGRPDTQYF. CDR3 sequence (DNA): TGTGCCAGCAGTGACACTAGCGGGAGACCAGATACGCAGTATTTT.